The clone carrying this T cell receptor (beta chain) has ten or more counts. The data are from a study of T cells in Graves' hyperthyroidism and ophthalmopathy. The germline V gene has CDR1 SGHRS and CDR2 YFSETQ. The CDR3 runs to 13 residues. V lost 0 bases and J 3 bases, leaving 4 bases between the germline ends. RNA transcripts gave rise to amplified TCR beta CDR3 regions. During a first-round RT-PCR of the TCR CDR3, the HTBI primer set was used. One entry per CDR3 protein, called by TCRdb with MiXCR from the multiplex PCR reads. The repertoire includes hundreds of thousands of distinct CDR3 sequences, around 21% of them detected once, and approximately 30% sits in the top ten.

V and J are TRBV5-1 and TRBJ2-1; D is unresolved. The sequencing input was blood. This receptor was identified in a man aged 25-40 years with Graves' ophthalmopathy. The CDR3 region has the DNA TGCGCCAGCAGCTTGGTACTCTACAATGAGCAGTTCTTC. Its translation: CASSLVLYNEQFF. The full variable domain, with the rest looked up from reference TRBV5-1 and TRBJ2-1, is KAGVTQTPRYLIKTRGQQVTLSCSPISGHRSVSWYQQTPGQGLQFLFEYFSETQRNKGNFPGRFSGRQFSNSRSEMNVSTLELGDSALYLCASSLVLYNEQFFGPGTRLTVL.